The 21 T cell receptor beta chains presented below share a single source sample, sequenced in a study of T cell clonality in common variable immunodeficiency. Measured with immunoSEQ multiplex PCR; TCRdb has only the in-frame clones, and not every one. The repertoire consists of about 52,000 clones, none detected only once. Sequencing input: peripheral blood mononuclear cells. All receptors derive from a person aged 18 to 75 in good health.

Many counts were recorded for this clone. The read gets to within 3 residues of the CDR3 end, and the germline J gene fills in the rest. The chain couples TRBV7-2 to TRBJ1-4; TRBD1 might be the D (6 bases). The V gene's germline CDR1 is SGHTA and CDR2 FQGNSA. Trimming stripped 0 bases from V and 8 bases from J, with 10 bases between. The CDR3 has 14 amino acids. The CDR3 loop is CASSLARTAEKLFF. Partial CDR3 DNA: TGTGCCAGCAGCTTAGCCCGGACAGCCGAAAAA.

This clone appeared many times. The read terminates 3 residues ahead of where the CDR3 ends, so the germline J gene completes it. The genes are TRBV20-1 and TRBJ2-3, with no clear D. This CDR3 comprises 15 residues. V lost 0 bases and J lost 1, with 11 bases in between. Germline values: CDR1 DFQATT, CDR2 SNEGSKA (reference sequence). The sequenced CDR3 bases are TGCAGTGCTAGAGATCTGAGGCAGGGCACAGATACG. It encodes CSARDLRQGTDT. The whole CDR3 region reads CSARDLRQGTDTQYF.

In the case of this clone: From the germline J gene comes the end of the CDR3, since the read stops 3 residues before it. The V and J genes are TRBV2 and TRBJ2-7; 7 bases are a match to TRBD1. Losses at the gene ends were 8 bases for V and 6 bases for J; bases not matched to a gene: 13. Germline CDR1 SNHLY, CDR2 FYNNEI. The CDR3 is 14 residues long. CDR3 amino acids: CASGVGQTLLEQYF. Incomplete CDR3 DNA: TGTGCCAGCGGGGTGGGACAGACACTCCTCGAG.

In the case of this clone: The read comes to an end 3 residues before the CDR3 does, leaving the germline J gene to fill in the end. This chain connects TRBV5-4 to TRBJ2-7; TRBD1 matches at 8 bases. The trim removed 4 bases at V and 5 bases at J, leaving 5 bases unmatched. This CDR3 spans 13 amino acids. CDR1 is SGHNT and CDR2 is YYREEE in the germline V gene (reference sequence). The DNA read from the CDR3 is TGTGCCAGCAGCACCGACAGGGGCAACGAG. It codes for CASSTDRGNE. The entire CDR3 sequence reads CASSTDRGNEQYF. Supplemented by reference TRBV5-4 and TRBJ2-7, the full variable domain reads ETGVTQSPTHLIKTRGQQVTLRCSSQSGHNTVSWYQQALGQGPQFIFQYYREEENGRGNFPPRFSGLQFPNYSSELNVNALELDDSALYLCASSTDRGNEQYFGPGTRLTVT.

About this clone: The read ends 3 residues before the CDR3 terminus; that terminus is restored from the germline J gene. The chain employs TRBV19 and TRBJ1-2, with TRBD1 matching over 10 bases. CDR3 length equals 15 residues. J was trimmed by 4 bases and V by 7 bases; bases with no gene match: 9. Germline V gene data show CDR1 as LNHDA and CDR2 as SQIVND (reference sequence). The CDR3 loop reads CASNPGTGASYGYTF. Partial CDR3 DNA: TGTGCCAGTAACCCCGGGACAGGGGCGAGCTATGGC.

This clone was counted only a few times. The CDR3 extends 3 residues past the end of the read, so its final part is completed from the germline J gene. The chain couples TRBV7-9 to TRBJ2-5; 10 positions match TRBD1. V lost 4 bases, J lost 4 bases, and 3 bases stayed unmatched. Germline-derived CDR1 and CDR2 are SEHNR and FQNEAQ (reference sequence). This CDR3 has 14 amino acids. The CDR3 region is CASSSRTGGETQYF. CDR3 bases read: TGTGCCAGCAGCTCACGGACAGGGGGAGAGACC.

This clone was counted at least ten times. The CDR3 extends 3 residues past the end of the read, so its final part is completed from the germline J gene. The chain uses TRBV18 and TRBJ2-3, with D perhaps TRBD1 (6 bases). CDR1 and CDR2 from the germline V gene are KGHSH and LQKENI. Trimming removed 6 bases at V and 3 bases at J, with 22 bases between. This CDR3 contains 17 residues. This CDR3 reads CASSPPRGKVWTDTQYF. The part of the CDR3 DNA that was read is TGTGCCAGCTCCCCTCCCAGGGGCAAAGTATGGACAGATACG.

The sequenced CDR3 bases are TGCAGTGCTGGTTCTAGCGGGAGTAATGCTGAG. It is translated as CSAGSSGSNAE. The whole CDR3 sequence reads CSAGSSGSNAEQFF. The chain recombines TRBV20-1 with TRBJ2-1; 10 bases agree with TRBD2. The CDR3 end lies 3 residues beyond the end of the read and is filled in from the germline J gene. The CDR3 spans 14 residues. CDR1 and CDR2 (germline): DFQATT, SNEGSKA (reference sequence). The trim removed 5 bases at V and 9 bases at J, leaving 10 bases unmatched.

In the case of this clone: Relative to the germline gene, one junction end is altered; a read error may explain this. Other DNA sequences of this sample code for an identical CDR3. The CDR3: CASSLGARQSLGYTF. The CDR3 bases that were read are TGTGCCAGCAGTTTAGGGGCTAGACAGTCCCTTGGC. The chain recombines TRBV11-2 with TRBJ1-2; perhaps TRBD1 as D (5 bases). The read terminates 3 residues before the CDR3 end, so the remaining end is supplied by the germline J gene. The CDR3 has 15 residues. The germline V gene encodes CDR1 SGHAT and CDR2 FQNNGV.

This clone was seen repeatedly, ten times or more. The read comes to an end 3 residues before the CDR3 does, leaving the germline J gene to fill in the end. The chain is built from TRBV7-8 and TRBJ2-7; the match to TRBD1 covers 9 bases. V lost 3 bases and J lost 4; bases outside the gene matches: 7. Germline V gives CDR1 SGHVS, CDR2 FQNEAQ. CDR3 length equals 15 residues. The CDR3: CASSLPPGQGYEQYF. The part of the CDR3 DNA that was read is TGTGCCAGCAGCTTGCCACCGGGACAGGGATACGAG.

This clone came up many times. The read falls 3 residues short of the CDR3 end, and the missing part is taken from the germline J gene. The gene calls are TRBV20-1 and TRBJ2-3; D is uncertain. Germline CDR1 reads DFQATT; CDR2 reads SNEGSKA (reference sequence). The CDR3 length is 12 residues. Trimming cost V 6 bases and J 1 base, with 8 bases left between them. The CDR3 loop reads CSAGFGTDTQYF. Partial CDR3 DNA: TGCAGTGCAGGCTTTGGCACAGATACG.

This clone was observed at least ten times. The read gets to within 3 residues of the CDR3 end, and the germline J gene fills in the rest. The chain uses TRBV14 and TRBJ1-1; possible D gene TRBD1, 6 bases. Trimming cost V 2 bases and J 5 bases, with 15 bases left between them. The CDR3 extends over 15 amino acids. The germline V gene encodes CDR1 SGHDN and CDR2 FVKESK. The CDR3 is CASSQSGRGRTEAFF. The sequenced part of the CDR3 DNA is TGTGCCAGCAGCCAATCGGGCAGGGGAAGAACTGAA.

This clone was recorded at least ten times. Read data end 3 residues before the CDR3 end; the end is taken from the germline J gene. The rearrangement joins TRBV29-1 to TRBJ2-3; 10 nucleotides match TRBD2. This CDR3 is 14 amino acids long. Germline loops: CDR1 SQVTM, CDR2 ANQGSEA. This CDR3 is CSERTSGTQETQYF. The sequenced CDR3 bases are TGCAGCGAACGGACTAGCGGTACCCAAGAGACG.

The sample holds many counts of this clone. The sequenced fragment ends 3 residues before the CDR3 boundary, so the rest is inferred from the germline J gene. The J gene is TRBJ1-2, the V gene TRBV20-1; D perhaps matches TRBD1 (5 bases). The germline CDR1 and CDR2 sequences are DFQATT and SNEGSKA (reference sequence). The CDR3 is 13 residues long. CDR3 in amino acids: CSTIRGGTGGYTF. The DNA read from the CDR3 is TGCAGTACTATAAGAGGAGGGACTGGCGGC.

This clone has a handful of counts. The read halts 3 residues ahead of the CDR3 end, with the missing end drawn from the germline J gene. The genes are TRBV7-2 and TRBJ2-4, with 8 bases aligning to TRBD1. The germline gives CDR1 SGHTA, CDR2 FQGNSA. The CDR3 covers 13 residues. The CDR3 region is CASSFAGGYGQYF. The covered CDR3 bases are TGTGCCAGCAGCTTTGCAGGGGGCTATGGT.

A few counts support this clone. CDR3: CASSDWALWEEGISGANVLFF. CDR3 bases read: TGTGCCAGTAGTGATTGGGCCTTATGGGAGGAGGGGATCTCTGGGGCCAACGTG. The chain couples TRBV19 to TRBJ2-2, with D tentatively TRBD2 (6 bases). From the germline J gene comes the end of the CDR3, since the read stops 3 residues before it. There are 21 residues in the CDR3. Germline CDR1 reads LNHDA; CDR2 reads SQIVND (reference sequence).

This clone was seen at least ten times. The covered CDR3 bases are TGCGCCAGCAGTGAGTGGACAGGGAACGAAAAA. This encodes CASSEWTGNEK. The full CDR3 protein reads CASSEWTGNEKLFF. The rearrangement joins TRBV5-1 to TRBJ1-4; 8 bases fit TRBD1. The CDR3 end falls 3 residues outside the read, so it is completed with the germline J gene. The CDR3 has 14 residues. Per germline, CDR1 SGHRS and CDR2 YFSETQ. V shed 5 bases and J 8 bases; nucleotides not matched to a gene: 8.

This clone was seen repeatedly, ten times or more. The CDR3 is cut off 3 residues early in the read; its end comes from the germline J gene. V and J are TRBV24-1 and TRBJ2-2, with D unclear. The V gene lost 9 bases and the J gene lost 2 bases, with 15 bases spanning the gap. The germline V gene has CDR1 KGHDR and CDR2 SFDVKD. This CDR3 spans 15 amino acids. CDR3 region: CATSSPTSNTGELFF. The covered CDR3 bases are TGTGCCACCTCATCGCCGACAAGTAACACCGGGGAG.

The sample holds many counts of this clone. Read data end 3 residues before the CDR3 end; the end is taken from the germline J gene. The J gene is TRBJ2-5, the V gene TRBV12-5; 7 bases are shared with TRBD2. Unmatched junction bases numbered 15, after V lost 3 bases and J lost 5 bases. The germline gives CDR1 LGHNT, CDR2 FRNRAP. The length of the CDR3 is 17 residues. CDR3 loop: CASGFSTSSAGVETQYF. CDR3 DNA (partial): TGTGCTAGTGGTTTCTCAACGTCTTCGGCGGGGGTGGAGACC. Complete variable domain (other parts from reference TRBV12-5 and TRBJ2-5): DARVTQTPRHKVTEMGQEVTMRCQPILGHNTVFWYRQTMMQGLELLAYFRNRAPLDDSGMPKDRFSAEMPDATLATLKIQPSEPRDSAVYFCASGFSTSSAGVETQYFGPGTRLLVL.

This clone was found many times. The CDR3 end lies 3 residues beyond the end of the read and is filled in from the germline J gene. J is TRBJ1-3 and V is TRBV7-6, with TRBD1 identical over 9 bases. The CDR3 extends over 15 amino acids. The germline V gene encodes CDR1 SGHVS and CDR2 FNYEAQ. V was clipped by 5 bases and J by 1 base; unmatched bases: 3. CDR3 residues: CASSPGTGSGNTIYF. CDR3 DNA, as far as it was read: TGTGCCAGCAGCCCCGGGACAGGGTCTGGAAACACC.

This clone was recorded many times. Sequencing ends 3 residues short of the CDR3 end; the germline J gene provides the rest. This chain connects TRBV13 to TRBJ1-1, with D possibly TRBD1 on 5 matching bases. CDR3 length: 14 amino acids. Germline-derived CDR1 and CDR2 are PRHDT and FYEKMQ (reference sequence). V was trimmed by 4 bases and J by 5 bases, leaving 14 bases between them. CDR3: CASSSGGWGTEAFF. The sequenced part of the CDR3 DNA is TGTGCCAGCAGCTCGGGGGGGTGGGGGACTGAA.